Shown below are 18 T cell receptor beta chains from a single sample sequenced in a study of T cell repertoires in cytomegalovirus infection. TCRdb passed the reads through MiXCR, listing each CDR3 protein once. The sample lists a few hundred thousand distinct CDR3 sequences, over 7.5% occurring once. The sequenced sample consisted of PBMCs. The receptors shown here come from a human donor in good health (CMV status not recorded). Some clones in this sample may be carry-over from other donors' samples.

This clonotype was picked up many times. The chain links TRBV12-3 or TRBV12-4 to TRBJ1-5, with D perhaps matching TRBD1 (6 bases). Trimming removed 6 bases at V and 6 bases at J, with 12 bases between. The CDR3 extends over 13 amino acids. The CDR3 is CASSSQGSQPQHF. CDR3 nucleotides: TGTGCCAGCAGCTCACAGGGATCTCAGCCCCAGCATTTT.

The table lists this clonotype with many counts. The chain links TRBV12-3 or TRBV12-4 to TRBJ1-6; no firm D call. Trimming shortened V by 5 bases and J by 4 bases, and 9 bases separated the two germline ends. The length of the CDR3 is 14 residues. CDR3 loop: CASSPLRYNSPLHF. CDR3 sequence (DNA): TGTGCCAGCAGTCCGTTGCGGTATAATTCACCCCTCCACTTT.

This chain connects TRBV27 to TRBJ2-5; weak D call: TRBD1 (6 bases). Trimming stripped 3 bases from V and 10 bases from J, with 21 bases between. Germline V gene lookup returns CDR1 MNHEY and CDR2 SMNVEV (reference sequence). The CDR3 has 15 residues. This chain's CDR3 is CASSFFPRDTEDQYF. In DNA form, the CDR3 reads TGTGCCAGCAGTTTTTTCCCTCGGGACACGGAGGACCAGTACTTC.

This clonotype was picked up a small number of times. The chain couples TRBV20-1 to TRBJ2-6; D may be TRBD1 (6 bases). V was pared by 6 bases and J by 10 bases, with 19 bases between. Per germline, CDR1 DFQATT and CDR2 SNEGSKA (reference sequence). The CDR3 totals 14 residues. The CDR3 here is CSAFPRDKDNVLTF. CDR3 DNA: TGCAGTGCCTTTCCCCGGGACAAGGATAACGTCCTGACTTTC.

This clonotype was recorded a few times. DNA for the CDR3: TGTGCCACCAGCAGTGACGGACCTTACGAGCAGTACTTC. Its protein product is CATSSDGPYEQYF. The chain couples TRBV15 to TRBJ2-7; D gene uncertain. Germline-derived CDR1 and CDR2 are LNHNV and YYDKDF (reference sequence). Between the trimmed V and J ends, which lost 3 bases and 4 bases, there was a span of 10 bases. The CDR3 length is 13 residues.

This clonotype was found a few times. This chain connects TRBV12-3 or TRBV12-4 to TRBJ2-7; D is tentatively TRBD1 or TRBD2 (5 bases each). The CDR3 consists of 15 residues. V shed 3 bases and J shed 3 bases, with 15 bases lying between them. CDR3 in DNA: TGTGCCAGCAGTTTGAGGGGCAGGGCGTTCTACGAGCAGTACTTC. Protein sequence: CASSLRGRAFYEQYF.

The table lists this clonotype with many counts. The genes are TRBV7-2 and TRBJ2-7, with 8 bases that match TRBD2. This CDR3 contains 15 residues. Trimming took 4 bases from V and 7 from J; bases not matched to a gene: 12. The germline V gene encodes CDR1 SGHTA and CDR2 FQGNSA. The CDR3 nucleotides read TGTGCCAGCAGCTCAAGCGAGGGAGCGGGAGTTGAGCAGTACTTC. This gives the protein CASSSSEGAGVEQYF.

In this sample, this clonotype turned up many times. The chain has TRBV7-2 and TRBJ2-7; unclear D gene. Between the trimmed V and J ends, which lost 5 bases and 0 bases, there was a span of 23 bases. This CDR3 has 18 amino acids. Per germline, CDR1 SGHTA and CDR2 FQGNSA. CDR3 coding DNA: TGTGCCAGCAGCCCCCACCCAGGTTGGGCCCCCAGCTCCTACGAGCAGTACTTC. It yields the protein CASSPHPGWAPSSYEQYF.

This clonotype appeared a few times. V gene TRBV20-1 combines with J gene TRBJ2-6; the D call may be TRBD1 or TRBD2 (5 bases each). The CDR3 spans 15 residues. Germline values: CDR1 DFQATT, CDR2 SNEGSKA (reference sequence). The CDR3 sequence: CSPGTAAVGANVLTF. In DNA form, the CDR3 reads TGCAGCCCCGGGACGGCCGCGGTCGGGGCCAACGTCCTGACTTTC.

This clonotype has just a few counts. The chain combines TRBV18 with TRBJ2-1; the D gene is possibly TRBD1 (5 bases). CDR1 and CDR2 (germline): KGHSH, LQKENI. V dropped 3 bases and J dropped 8 bases, with 20 bases sitting between them. This CDR3 comprises 16 residues. The CDR3 is CASSPSDIWVADEQFF. CDR3 nucleotide sequence: TGTGCCAGCTCACCCTCGGACATATGGGTCGCCGATGAGCAGTTCTTC.

V gene TRBV15 combines with J gene TRBJ2-1; the D call may be TRBD1 or TRBD2 (5 bases each). CDR1 and CDR2 (germline): LNHNV, YYDKDF (reference sequence). V shed 0 bases and J shed 8 bases, with 8 bases lying between them. The CDR3 is 13 residues long. The CDR3 sequence is CATSRERGDEQFF. The CDR3 DNA reads TGTGCCACCAGCAGAGAAAGGGGAGATGAGCAGTTCTTC.

This clonotype was recorded many times. J is TRBJ1-5 and V is TRBV7-2, with D perhaps matching TRBD1 (5 bases). Trimming stripped 4 bases from V and 4 bases from J, with 11 bases between. CDR3 size: 14 residues. CDR1 SGHTA and CDR2 FQGNSA come from the germline V gene. The CDR3 spells CASSSGRPNQPQHF. DNA for the CDR3: TGTGCCAGCAGCTCGGGACGGCCAAATCAGCCCCAGCATTTT.

Here the CDR3 DNA reads TGTGCCAGCAGCCCAAATTCCGCCGCTGGAAACACCATATATTTT. Translated: CASSPNSAAGNTIYF. V and J are TRBV7-2 and TRBJ1-3; no firm D call. Germline V gives CDR1 SGHTA, CDR2 FQGNSA. The V end lost 5 bases, the J end lost 2 bases, and 13 bases lay between the germline ends. This CDR3 has 15 amino acids.

The chain's CDR3 is CASSDRLNEQFF. The CDR3 DNA is TGTGCCAGCAGTGACCGGCTCAATGAGCAGTTCTTC. V is TRBV6-1 and J is TRBJ2-1; D call uncertain. V gave up 3 bases and J gave up 6 bases, with 6 bases separating them. This CDR3 comprises 12 residues. Germline lookup yields CDR1 MNHNS and CDR2 SASEGT.

Concerning this clonotype itself: A much larger clone differs from this one at a single base, so this may be a read error. V usage is TRBV28 and J usage is TRBJ1-4; 7 bases map to TRBD1. The V gene end was trimmed by 7 bases and the J gene end by 5 bases; junction bases not matched to a gene: 10. Germline lookup yields CDR1 MDHEN and CDR2 SYDVKM. This CDR3 has 15 residues. CDR3 protein: CASTPSRGGNEKLFF. CDR3 coding DNA: TGTGCCAGCACCCCAAGCAGGGGGGGGAATGAAAAACTGTTTTTT.

This clonotype turned up a few times. This chain uses TRBV7-2 with TRBJ1-5; possible D gene TRBD1, 5 bases. Trimming removed 6 bases at V and 3 bases at J, with 12 bases between. Germline CDR1 is SGHTA and CDR2 is FQGNSA. The CDR3 is made up of 14 amino acids. The CDR3: CASSPTGHNQPQHF. The CDR3 nucleotides are TGTGCCAGCAGTCCTACAGGCCACAATCAGCCCCAGCATTTT.

V is TRBV12-3 or TRBV12-4 and J is TRBJ1-1; D is uncertain. The CDR3 spans 14 residues. Trimming stripped 6 bases from V and 4 bases from J, with 15 bases between. CDR3 sequence: CASRRLYSGTEAFF. Written as DNA, the CDR3 is TGTGCCAGCAGAAGACTCTATTCGGGCACTGAAGCTTTCTTT.

This clonotype was detected ten times or more. The rearrangement uses TRBV27 and TRBJ2-5, with TRBD2 identical over 10 bases. The CDR3 sequence is 15 residues long. The germline gives CDR1 MNHEY, CDR2 SMNVEV (reference sequence). After removal of 7 bases from V and 6 bases from J, the junction contained 11 bases not matched to a gene. Written as DNA, the CDR3 is TGTGCCAGCACCACCCTTAGCGGGAGGCGGAAGACCCAGTACTTC. As protein: CASTTLSGRRKTQYF.